Only a few counts were recorded for the clone carrying this T cell receptor (beta chain). What it binds is not known. This sample was taken from a study of beta chain features in type 1 diabetes. Study observations and caveats: Shorter templates might be favored by PCR, and equally so in patients and in controls.

Sorting of CD4+ naive, central memory, regulatory and stem cell-like memory cells was performed via CD45RO/CCR7/CD25/CD127/CD95/CD27. Purity of each sorted population was above 95%. Sequenced material consisted of expressed TCRB transcripts (all of the isolated RNA was reverse transcribed). The protocol was immunoSEQ multiplex PCR, while the TCRdb copy is restricted to in-frame clones and leaves out a portion. Of about 290,000 clones in the sample, around 7.8% were seen once. The CDR3 runs 17 residues. The junction had 15 bases not matched to a gene; V was cut back by 6 bases and J by 5 bases. Germline V lookup: CDR1 SGHNT, CDR2 YYREEE (reference sequence).

The material sequenced was central memory CD4+ T cells from blood. The chain uses TRBV5-4 and TRBJ1-4; 8 bases line up with TRBD1. This sequence originates from a woman in her late teens or twenties in good health. CDR3 DNA sequence: TGTGCCAGCACCCGGACAGGGCGGGAGGCCTCCAATGAAAAACTGTTTTTT. Protein sequence: CASTRTGREASNEKLFF.